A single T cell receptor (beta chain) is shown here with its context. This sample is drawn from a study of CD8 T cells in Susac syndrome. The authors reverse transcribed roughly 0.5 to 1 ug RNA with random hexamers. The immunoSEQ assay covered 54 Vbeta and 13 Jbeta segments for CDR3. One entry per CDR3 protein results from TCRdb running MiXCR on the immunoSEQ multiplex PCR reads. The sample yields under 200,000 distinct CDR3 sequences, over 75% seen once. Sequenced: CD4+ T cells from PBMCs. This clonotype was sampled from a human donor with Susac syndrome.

The CDR3 DNA reads TGTGCCAGCAGTTTCTCGGGACTAGAGGGGCGTGAGCAGTACTTC. It is translated as CASSFSGLEGREQYF. This chain links TRBV28 with TRBJ2-7, with TRBD2 identical over 8 bases. The germline V gene has CDR1 MDHEN and CDR2 SYDVKM. With V trimmed by 3 bases and J by 7 bases, 11 bases remained unmatched. The CDR3 loop spans 15 amino acids.